This TCR beta chain was obtained from a study of blood T cell repertoires in COVID-19 (dated by TCRdb to 2018 to 2020). About the study as a whole: Collaborator samples came from the United States, Italy and Spain and covered acute and convalescent phases of COVID-19. The repertoires were made available in a free public database intended to serve as a resource for research on the immune response to SARS-CoV-2. Deeply sampled blood TCRbeta repertoires from subjects exposed to, actively infected with, or recovered from COVID-19 were included in the dataset. A de-identified subject ID, COVID-19 status, age in years and sex were almost always included in the sample metadata. The prospective study material was composed of cDNA or gDNA derived from T cells, B-cell-depleted T cells, or PBMCs. Where available, HLA class I and class II types were taken from metadata supplied by the sample provider and were not determined by assay-based typing. The samples were drawn from two sources: the first 160 participants of the ongoing ImmuneRACE study, and 950 to 1,500 subjects contributed by 6 global collaborators. Overall study outcomes, separate from this receptor: How much clinical and demographic metadata was included differed by source and by participant, and the metadata was provided uncurated.

Each collaborating institution followed its own protocols to collect whole blood in K2EDTA tubes. For TCRbeta analysis, collaborators shipped samples in one of three forms: frozen whole blood, isolated PBMCs, or DNA extracted from either of those sample types. TCRbeta CDR3 regions were amplified from genomic DNA by means of the immunoSEQ Assay, a bias-controlled multiplex PCR. The study's own analysis went as follows. Nucleated cell counts per sample were estimated from amplification of reference gene primers within the assay. To quantify the absolute abundance of each unique TCRbeta CDR3 rearrangement, sequence reads were collapsed and filtered. For each sample, productive Simpson clonality was calculated as the square root of Simpson's diversity index across productive rearrangements. In TCRdb, the immuneACCESS table is reduced to in-frame sequences with V and J assigned. These tables do not hold every clone; where another copy was compared, an unresolved V gene accounts for under half, and the others remain unexplained. V and J calls and clone size follow that table, whereas D and trimming were derived from the DNA. In all, the sample holds about 150,000 clones, and approximately 87% of those were seen once. The ten largest clones add up to 8.5% to 9.5% of the sample.

Sequences LNHDA (CDR1) and SQIVND (CDR2) are obtained from the germline V gene (reference sequence). V lost 5 bases and J lost 8 bases; the stretch between them is 18 bases long. The CDR3, cysteine through phenylalanine, is 14 amino acids long. Only the CDR3 portion is preserved as DNA: 42 bases, with reading frame beginning at the first base. About this clone: It has no known antigen specificity. Per-base quality was not reported, and no clone a single base away is much larger than it.

The V gene is TRBV19 and the J gene is TRBJ1-2; the D gene is possibly TRBD1, with 5 bases matching. The sequenced sample was peripheral blood. The receptor's source is a woman between 50 and 59 years old with active or convalescent COVID-19. This receptor carries the CDR3 CASSENSRDQGYTF. Here is the DNA: TGTGCCAGTAGTGAGAATTCCAGGGATCAGGGCTACACCTTC. Reference TRBV19 and TRBJ1-2 proteins supply the regions before and after the CDR3; the full variable domain is: DGGITQSPKYLFRKEGQNVTLSCEQNLNHDAMYWYRQDPGQGLRLIYYSQIVNDFQKGDIAEGYSVSREKKESFPLTVTSAQKNPTAFYLCASSENSRDQGYTFGSGTRLTVV.